The clone carrying this T cell receptor beta chain was picked up many times. Its antigen is not known. Time point in this sample: patch test 1, 2 weeks after DPC sensitization. The sample's treatment: therapeutic diphenylcyclopropenone sensitization with weekly scalp DPC. Those who donated were patients with alopecia, 18 to 70 years of age, and suitable for DPC. One entry per CDR3 protein results from TCRdb running MiXCR on the RACE reads. The top ten hold around 3.5% of the sample, which has under 130,000 distinct CDR3 sequences, roughly 11% seen once. The data originate from a study of human T cells and chemical hapten exposure. Study at large: Variability of per-sample TCR yields stemmed mainly from small differences in pooled library volume.

Notes on the study in general: Versus controls, expanded TCRs had significantly more large CDR3 similarity clusters.

This TCR was recovered from a woman in her thirties or forties with alopecia areata. Some clones in this sample may be carry-over from other donors' samples. Material: whole blood, obtained in connection with sensitization to the hapten diphenylcyclopropenone (DPC).

DNA for the CDR3: TGCAGTGCCCCCTGGACTAGCGGGGCCTCCTACGAGCAGTACTTC. Translation: CSAPWTSGASYEQYF. The J gene is TRBJ2-7, the V gene TRBV20-1; 12 bases match TRBD2. The CDR3 contains 15 residues. The V gene's germline CDR1 is DFQATT and CDR2 SNEGSKA (reference sequence). V lost 6 bases to trimming and J lost 0 bases; unmatched junction nucleotides: 6.